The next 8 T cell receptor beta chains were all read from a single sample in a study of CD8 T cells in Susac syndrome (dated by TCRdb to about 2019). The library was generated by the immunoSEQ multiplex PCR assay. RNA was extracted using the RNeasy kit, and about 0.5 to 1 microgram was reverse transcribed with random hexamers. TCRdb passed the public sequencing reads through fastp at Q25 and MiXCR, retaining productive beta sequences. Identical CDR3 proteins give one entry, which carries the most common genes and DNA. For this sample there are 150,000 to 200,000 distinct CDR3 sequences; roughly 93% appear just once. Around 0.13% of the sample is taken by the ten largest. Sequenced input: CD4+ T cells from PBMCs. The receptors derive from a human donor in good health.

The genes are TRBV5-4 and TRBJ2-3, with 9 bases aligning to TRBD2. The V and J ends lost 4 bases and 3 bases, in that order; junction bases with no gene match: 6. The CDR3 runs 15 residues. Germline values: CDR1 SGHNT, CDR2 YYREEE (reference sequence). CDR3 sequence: CASSRSGGITDTQYF. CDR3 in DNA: TGTGCCAGCAGCCGGAGCGGGGGGATTACAGATACGCAGTATTTT.

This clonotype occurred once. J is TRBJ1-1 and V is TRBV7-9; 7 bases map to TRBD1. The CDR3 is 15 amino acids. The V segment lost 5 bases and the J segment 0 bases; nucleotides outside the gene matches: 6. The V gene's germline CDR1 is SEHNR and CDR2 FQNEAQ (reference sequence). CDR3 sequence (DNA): TGTGCCAGCAGCCCAGGGGGAGCTATGAACACTGAAGCTTTCTTT. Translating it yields CASSPGGAMNTEAFF.

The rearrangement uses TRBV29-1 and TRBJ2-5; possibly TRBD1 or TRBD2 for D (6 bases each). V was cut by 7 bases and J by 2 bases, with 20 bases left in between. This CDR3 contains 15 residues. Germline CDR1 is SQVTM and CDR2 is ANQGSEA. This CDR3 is CSAQGGQGMQETQYF. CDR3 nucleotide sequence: TGCAGCGCCCAAGGGGGGCAGGGGATGCAAGAGACCCAGTACTTC.

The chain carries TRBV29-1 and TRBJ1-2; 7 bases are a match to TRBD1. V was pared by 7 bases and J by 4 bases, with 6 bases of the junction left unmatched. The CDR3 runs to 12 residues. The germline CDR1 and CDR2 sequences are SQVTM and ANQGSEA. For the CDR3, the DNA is TGCAGCGCCGGGGACAGCACCTATGGCTACACCTTC. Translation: CSAGDSTYGYTF.

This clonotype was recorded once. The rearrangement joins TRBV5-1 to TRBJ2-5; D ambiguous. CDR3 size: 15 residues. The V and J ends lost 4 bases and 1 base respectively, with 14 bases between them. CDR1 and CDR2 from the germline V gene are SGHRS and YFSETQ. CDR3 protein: CASSPLPGPQETQYF. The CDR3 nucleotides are TGCGCCAGCAGCCCACTTCCCGGCCCCCAAGAGACCCAGTACTTC.

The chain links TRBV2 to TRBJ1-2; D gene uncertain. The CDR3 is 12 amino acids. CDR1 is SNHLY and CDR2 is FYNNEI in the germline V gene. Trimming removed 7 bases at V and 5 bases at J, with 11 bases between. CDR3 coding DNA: TGTGCCAGCATCAAGGAGGGTTATGGCTACACCTTC. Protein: CASIKEGYGYTF.

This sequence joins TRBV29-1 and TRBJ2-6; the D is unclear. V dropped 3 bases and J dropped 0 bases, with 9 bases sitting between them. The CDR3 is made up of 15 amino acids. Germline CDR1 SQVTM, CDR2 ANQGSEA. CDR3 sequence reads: CSVDEPTSGANVLTF. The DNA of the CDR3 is TGCAGCGTTGACGAGCCGACCTCTGGGGCCAACGTCCTGACTTTC.

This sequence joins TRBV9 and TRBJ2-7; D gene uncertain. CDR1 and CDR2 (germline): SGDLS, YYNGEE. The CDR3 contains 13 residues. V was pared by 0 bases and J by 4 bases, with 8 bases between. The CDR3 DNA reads TGTGCCAGCAGCGTAGGCAGGCTATACGAGCAGTACTTC. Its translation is CASSVGRLYEQYF.